Presented here are 30 T cell receptor beta chains from one specimen sequenced in a study of cytomegalovirus exposure and HLA in healthy donors. Assay: immunoSEQ multiplex PCR; the TCRdb copy retains only in-frame clones and omits some. The repertoire holds about 300,000 clones, around 89% seen once, with around 0.9% in the top ten. Material: PBMCs. These receptors all stem from a woman aged 18-30 years in good health and CMV-seronegative.

The rearrangement uses TRBV18 and TRBJ2-2; 13 nucleotides align to TRBD2. This CDR3 comprises 18 residues. Germline V CDR1 and CDR2: KGHSH, LQKENI. Germline trimming cut 3 bases from V and 7 bases from J; bases unmatched to any gene: 11. CDR3 DNA sequence: TGTGCCAGCTCACCGCTCTTTGGGACTAGCGGGACCTACGGGGAGCTGTTTTTT. Translated, it gives CASSPLFGTSGTYGELFF.

This chain connects TRBV29-1 to TRBJ2-1, with 10 bases that match TRBD2. The CDR3 has 19 residues. From germline, CDR1 is SQVTM and CDR2 ANQGSEA. Trimming took 1 base from V and 3 from J; bases not matched to a gene: 15. DNA for the CDR3: TGCAGCGTTGAAGTGGTACTAGCGGGAACCTTTAGGCGCTACAATGAGCAGTTCTTC. This gives the protein CSVEVVLAGTFRRYNEQFF.

This chain joins TRBV18 and TRBJ2-2; 8 bases map to TRBD2. V gave up 8 bases and J gave up 5 bases; unmatched junction bases: 7. Germline loops: CDR1 KGHSH, CDR2 LQKENI. The CDR3 extends over 14 amino acids. As DNA, the CDR3 is TGTGCCAGCCCGGGACTAGTGGGGACCGGGGAGCTGTTTTTT. Translated, it gives CASPGLVGTGELFF.

This chain uses TRBV28 with TRBJ2-4, with D tentatively TRBD1 (6 bases). Trimming cost V 3 bases and J 4 bases, with 19 bases left between them. The CDR3 loop spans 17 amino acids. Germline CDR1 is MDHEN and CDR2 is SYDVKM. The CDR3 loop reads CASSLHRESGSKNIQYF. CDR3 coding DNA: TGTGCCAGCAGTTTGCACAGGGAGAGTGGATCAAAAAACATTCAGTACTTC.

The V gene is TRBV7-9, the J gene TRBJ1-1, with 8 positions matching TRBD1. The CDR3 spans 16 residues. Trimming took 5 bases from V and 3 from J; bases not matched to a gene: 11. Germline V gene sequence: CDR1 SEHNR, CDR2 FQNEAQ (reference sequence). CDR3 residues: CASSPISGQGHTEAFF. CDR3 nucleotide sequence: TGTGCCAGCAGCCCCATCTCCGGACAGGGCCACACTGAAGCTTTCTTT.

V is TRBV7-6 and J is TRBJ2-7; weak D call: TRBD1 (8 bases). CDR3 length: 15 residues. In germline, CDR1 is SGHVS, CDR2 FNYEAQ. Trimming shortened V by 3 bases and J by 4 bases, and 16 bases separated the two germline ends. CDR3: CASSFRAGQVYEQYF. CDR3 sequence (DNA): TGTGCCAGCAGCTTCCGAGCGGGACAGGTATACGAGCAGTACTTC.

The chain combines TRBV4-3 with TRBJ2-3; maybe TRBD1 (5 bases). Trimming pared 0 bases from V and 0 bases from J, leaving 7 bases between. Germline V lookup: CDR1 LGHNA, CDR2 YSLEER. The CDR3 sequence is 15 residues long. The CDR3 DNA reads as TGCGCCAGCAGCCAAGAGCCAGGGAGCACAGATACGCAGTATTTT. Its translation is CASSQEPGSTDTQYF.

The chain recombines TRBV4-2 with TRBJ2-1; D perhaps matches TRBD2 (6 bases). CDR3 length: 15 residues. CDR1 is LGHNA, CDR2 YNFKEQ, per germline. V lost 1 base and J 8 bases, leaving 15 bases between the germline ends. Here the CDR3 reads CASSQGSTRGHEQFF. DNA for the CDR3: TGTGCCAGCAGCCAAGGGTCGACTAGAGGTCATGAGCAGTTCTTC.

The chain uses TRBV15 and TRBJ2-1; 8 bases map to TRBD1. The CDR3 runs to 16 residues. The J segment lost 4 bases and the V segment lost 5 bases, leaving 10 bases of the junction unmatched. Germline V lookup: CDR1 LNHNV, CDR2 YYDKDF (reference sequence). The CDR3 coding sequence is TGTGCCACCAGCGTACAAGCCGGGACAGGATACAATGAGCAGTTCTTC. It codes for CATSVQAGTGYNEQFF.

The chain is built from TRBV6-6 and TRBJ2-7; D is unclear. V shed 2 bases and J shed 3 bases, with 8 bases lying between them. The CDR3 is made up of 13 amino acids. Germline V lookup: CDR1 MNHNY, CDR2 SVGAGI (reference sequence). For the CDR3, the DNA is TGTGCCAGCAGTTACAGCCCTGTCTACGAGCAGTACTTC. Protein product: CASSYSPVYEQYF.

The sample holds one count of this clone. The V gene is TRBV7-9, the J gene TRBJ2-7, with 9 bases that match TRBD1. Germline trimming cut 2 bases from V and 1 base from J; bases unmatched to any gene: 9. Germline V gene lookup returns CDR1 SEHNR and CDR2 FQNEAQ (reference sequence). CDR3 size: 17 residues. As DNA, the CDR3 is TGTGCCAGCAGCTTATTTGCACCGGGGACAGGGTCCTACGAGCAGTACTTC. This encodes CASSLFAPGTGSYEQYF.

The CDR3 loop reads CASSLVVGRTVREQYF. The DNA for the CDR3 is TGTGCCAGCAGCTTAGTAGTCGGTCGGACAGTAAGAGAGCAGTACTTC. V gene TRBV7-8 combines with J gene TRBJ2-7; a weak D match, TRBD1 (6 bases). Germline CDR1 SGHVS, CDR2 FQNEAQ. V lost 1 base and J lost 7, with 20 bases in between. The CDR3 sequence is 16 residues long.

The genes are TRBV19 and TRBJ2-7, with 8 bases fitting TRBD2. The CDR3 contains 14 residues. Germline lookup yields CDR1 LNHDA and CDR2 SQIVND (reference sequence). The V and J ends lost 4 bases and 2 bases, in that order; junction bases with no gene match: 4. In DNA form, the CDR3 reads TGTGCCAGTAGTACCCCGGGACTAGCCTACGAGCAGTACTTC. This encodes CASSTPGLAYEQYF.

This sequence joins TRBV19 and TRBJ2-1; 8 bases fit TRBD2. Germline V gene sequence: CDR1 LNHDA, CDR2 SQIVND (reference sequence). The J segment lost 3 bases and the V segment lost 1 base, leaving 2 bases of the junction unmatched. There are 15 residues in the CDR3. The CDR3 protein is CASSIGAGVYNEQFF. DNA of the CDR3: TGTGCCAGTAGTATAGGAGCGGGAGTCTACAATGAGCAGTTCTTC.

This clone showed up just a few times. This chain uses TRBV6-6 with TRBJ2-4; 7 nucleotides agree with TRBD1. Trimming removed 2 bases from V and 5 bases from J; junction bases left unmatched: 6. The CDR3 sequence is 15 residues long. Germline V gene lookup returns CDR1 MNHNY and CDR2 SVGAGI (reference sequence). CDR3 bases: TGTGCCAGCAGTTACGTCGGACAGGCCGAAAACATTCAGTACTTC. The encoded protein is CASSYVGQAENIQYF.

The V call is TRBV11-2, the J call TRBJ2-7; D not certain. Germline CDR1 is SGHAT and CDR2 is FQNNGV. The CDR3 loop spans 13 amino acids. V was trimmed by 2 bases and J by 5 bases, leaving 10 bases between them. CDR3 amino acids: CASSLLRRNEQYF. The CDR3 bases are TGTGCCAGCAGCTTACTGAGGCGGAACGAGCAGTACTTC.

This chain joins TRBV11-3 and TRBJ2-6; no definite D call. V dropped 4 bases and J dropped 0 bases, with 7 bases sitting between them. The CDR3 has 15 amino acids. Germline V gene lookup returns CDR1 SGHNT and CDR2 YENEEA. DNA of the CDR3: TGTGCCAGCAGCTCAAGCCACTCTGGGGCCAACGTCCTGACTTTC. Amino acid sequence: CASSSSHSGANVLTF.

CDR3 nucleotides: TGTGCCAGCAGGTACGAAACAGGGCTGGAGTTCTTC. Translated: CASRYETGLEFF. The chain has TRBV2 and TRBJ2-1; perhaps TRBD1 as D (6 bases). The V gene's germline CDR1 is SNHLY and CDR2 FYNNEI. The V gene lost 6 bases and the J gene lost 14 bases, with 17 bases spanning the gap. The CDR3 length is 12 residues.

The chain is built from TRBV28 and TRBJ1-6, with 9 bases identical to TRBD1. The CDR3 covers 17 residues. The germline V gene has CDR1 MDHEN and CDR2 SYDVKM. The V segment lost 5 bases and the J segment 7 bases; nucleotides outside the gene matches: 12. The CDR3 here is CASSADRGYGLNSPLHF. The CDR3 DNA follows: TGTGCCAGCAGTGCCGACAGGGGGTACGGACTGAATTCACCCCTCCACTTT.

The chain combines TRBV19 with TRBJ2-7; D gene unclear. The CDR3 totals 12 residues. In germline, CDR1 is LNHDA, CDR2 SQIVND (reference sequence). The V and J ends lost 1 base and 6 bases respectively, with 7 bases between them. The CDR3 DNA reads as TGTGCCAGTAGTATAGGGGCGTCCGAGCAGTACTTC. This gives the protein CASSIGASEQYF.

The rearrangement joins TRBV25-1 to TRBJ2-7; 9 bases align to TRBD1. This CDR3 has 18 amino acids. The trim removed 6 bases at V and 4 bases at J, leaving 19 bases unmatched. Germline CDR1 MGHDK, CDR2 SYGVNS. CDR3 protein: CASSGNSPGWTGVYEQYF. The CDR3 DNA follows: TGTGCCAGCAGCGGAAACTCGCCGGGTTGGACAGGGGTTTACGAGCAGTACTTC.

V gene TRBV28 combines with J gene TRBJ1-5; TRBD1 agrees at 11 bases. CDR3 length equals 16 residues. After removal of 4 bases from V and 3 bases from J, the junction contained 5 bases not matched to a gene. CDR1 is MDHEN, CDR2 SYDVKM, per germline. In nucleotides, the CDR3 is TGTGCCAGCAGTTCCGGGACAGGGGGATTCAATCAGCCCCAGCATTTT. Its translation: CASSSGTGGFNQPQHF.

V is TRBV19 and J is TRBJ1-5, with 7 bases lining up with TRBD1. The V gene end was trimmed by 4 bases and the J gene end by 3 bases; junction bases not matched to a gene: 6. The CDR3 is made up of 15 amino acids. The V gene's germline CDR1 is LNHDA and CDR2 SQIVND (reference sequence). CDR3 in DNA: TGTGCCAGTAGTAGACGCACAGGGGACAATCAGCCCCAGCATTTT. This translates into CASSRRTGDNQPQHF. Supplemented by reference TRBV19 and TRBJ1-5, the full variable domain reads DGGITQSPKYLFRKEGQNVTLSCEQNLNHDAMYWYRQDPGQGLRLIYYSQIVNDFQKGDIAEGYSVSREKKESFPLTVTSAQKNPTAFYLCASSRRTGDNQPQHFGDGTRLSIL.

J is TRBJ1-2 and V is TRBV2, with 10 bases aligning to TRBD1. Germline lookup yields CDR1 SNHLY and CDR2 FYNNEI. The CDR3 is 15 residues long. The ends lost 4 bases at V and 0 bases at J; junction bases unmatched: 2. The CDR3 loop is CASSVGQGANYGYTF. Here the CDR3 DNA reads TGTGCCAGCAGTGTCGGACAGGGGGCTAACTATGGCTACACCTTC.

The gene calls are TRBV7-2 and TRBJ2-5; weak D call: TRBD2 (5 bases). The germline gives CDR1 SGHTA, CDR2 FQGNSA. Between the trimmed V and J ends, which lost 2 bases and 2 bases, there was a span of 6 bases. This CDR3 is 13 amino acids long. The CDR3: CASSLLAQETQYF. Written as DNA, the CDR3 is TGTGCCAGCAGCTTACTAGCTCAAGAGACCCAGTACTTC.

V is TRBV15 and J is TRBJ1-5, with unresolved D. The CDR3 has 15 residues. Germline lookup yields CDR1 LNHNV and CDR2 YYDKDF (reference sequence). V was shortened by 0 bases and J by 0 bases, with 6 bases between the two germline ends. The CDR3 loop reads CATSRDSYSNQPQHF. The CDR3 nucleotides read TGTGCCACCAGCAGAGATAGTTATAGCAATCAGCCCCAGCATTTT.

This clone has only one observation. V gene TRBV28 combines with J gene TRBJ1-6; possible D gene TRBD1, 6 bases. CDR1 and CDR2 from the germline V gene are MDHEN and SYDVKM. The CDR3 sequence is 17 residues long. Trimming removed 6 bases from V and 0 bases from J, with 15 bases in between. CDR3 loop: CASSPNTGSSYNSPLHF. CDR3 DNA sequence: TGTGCCAGCAGCCCGAATACAGGGAGCTCCTATAATTCACCCCTCCACTTT.

This chain links TRBV6-5 with TRBJ2-7, with TRBD2 matching over 7 bases. Per germline, CDR1 MNHEY and CDR2 SVGAGI. The CDR3 covers 14 residues. After removal of 5 bases from V and 1 base from J, the junction contained 5 bases not matched to a gene. The CDR3, as DNA: TGTGCCAGCAGTAGGGCGGGAGCTTCCTACGAGCAGTACTTC. Its protein product is CASSRAGASYEQYF.

This chain links TRBV7-2 with TRBJ2-7, with TRBD2 matching 7 bases. CDR1 and CDR2 (germline): SGHTA, FQGNSA. This CDR3 is built from 17 residues. Trimming cost V 4 bases and J 2 bases; bases outside gene matches: 14. CDR3 sequence: CASSSIIRPSGAYEQYF. In DNA, the CDR3 is TGTGCCAGCAGCTCAATCATTAGACCTAGCGGAGCCTACGAGCAGTACTTC.

The V gene is TRBV7-3, the J gene TRBJ2-5; D is perhaps TRBD1 (6 bases). CDR3 size: 13 residues. V lost 2 bases, J lost 5 bases, and 9 bases lay in between. Germline CDR1 and CDR2: SGHTA and FQGTGA. The CDR3 coding sequence is TGTGCCAGCAGCTTAGGGACAAGGGAGACCCAGTACTTC. It translates to CASSLGTRETQYF.